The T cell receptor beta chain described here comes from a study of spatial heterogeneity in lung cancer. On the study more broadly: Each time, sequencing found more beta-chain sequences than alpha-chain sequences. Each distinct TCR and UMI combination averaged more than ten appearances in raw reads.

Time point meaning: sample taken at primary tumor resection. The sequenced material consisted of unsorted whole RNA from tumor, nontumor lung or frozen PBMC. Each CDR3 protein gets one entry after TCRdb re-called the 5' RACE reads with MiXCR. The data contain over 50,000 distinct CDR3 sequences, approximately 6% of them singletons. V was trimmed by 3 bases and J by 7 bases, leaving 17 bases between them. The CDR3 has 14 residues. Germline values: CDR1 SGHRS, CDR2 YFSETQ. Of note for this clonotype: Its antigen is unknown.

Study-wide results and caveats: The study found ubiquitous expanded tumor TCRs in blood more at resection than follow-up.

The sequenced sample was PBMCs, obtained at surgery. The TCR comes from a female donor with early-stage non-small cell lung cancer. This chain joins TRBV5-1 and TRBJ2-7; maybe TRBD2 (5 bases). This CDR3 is CASSSQDGKLEQYF. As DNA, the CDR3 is TGCGCCAGCAGCTCCCAAGACGGGAAGCTGGAGCAGTACTTC.